A single sample gave rise to the 21 T cell receptor beta chains below, sequenced in a study of cytomegalovirus exposure and HLA in healthy donors. PCR involved 60 Vbeta and 13 Jbeta primers. TCRdb's copy holds only in-frame clones and misses some; the assay was immunoSEQ multiplex PCR. The sample consists of 130,000 or so clones, 66% of them appearing once. Sequenced: PBMCs. The receptors were sampled from a young man in good health and CMV-seronegative.

The chain recombines TRBV5-1 with TRBJ2-5, with 11 bases matching TRBD1. The J call may be wrong; the DNA end is better matched by TRBJ2-7. The CDR3 totals 16 residues. Germline-derived CDR1 and CDR2 are SGHRS and YFSETQ. For the CDR3, the DNA is TGCGCCAGCAGCTTGGGGGGGGACAGGGGGTACCACGAGCAGTACTTC. It is translated as CASSLGGDRGYHEQYF.

This clone was seen a few times. The rearrangement uses TRBV28 and TRBJ2-7, with 7 bases matching TRBD1. Trimming at V came to 4 bases and at J to 5 bases, leaving 11 bases not matched to a gene. The CDR3 spans 15 residues. Germline V gene lookup returns CDR1 MDHEN and CDR2 SYDVKM. The CDR3 DNA reads TGTGCCAGCAGTTCCCAGGGGGTTTGGCAAAACGAGCAGTACTTC. Protein sequence: CASSSQGVWQNEQYF. Using reference TRBV28 and TRBJ2-7 for the parts outside the CDR3, the full variable domain is DVKVTQSSRYLVKRTGEKVFLECVQDMDHENMFWYRQDPGLGLRLIYFSYDVKMKEKGDIPEGYSVSREKKERFSLILESASTNQTSMYLCASSSQGVWQNEQYFGPGTRLTVT.

The chain is built from TRBV27 and TRBJ2-7, with 12 bases fitting TRBD1. V was pared by 5 bases and J by 0 bases, with 2 bases of the junction left unmatched. This CDR3 region has 15 residues. Germline V lookup: CDR1 MNHEY, CDR2 SMNVEV (reference sequence). In nucleotides, the CDR3 is TGTGCCAGCAGTGGGGACAGGGGGCCCTCCTACGAGCAGTACTTC. It is translated as CASSGDRGPSYEQYF.

There are a few counts of this clone. The gene calls are TRBV27 and TRBJ2-1, with D tentatively TRBD1 (6 bases). V lost 1 base and J lost 5, with 18 bases in between. Germline CDR1 and CDR2: MNHEY and SMNVEV (reference sequence). The CDR3 length is 17 residues. CDR3: CASSLWSRGYANNEQFF. CDR3 coding DNA: TGTGCCAGCAGTTTATGGAGCAGGGGATACGCTAACAATGAGCAGTTCTTC.

The CDR3 coding sequence is TGTGCCAGCAGCTCCACCACAGACAGGGTCTACGAGCAGTACTTC. Amino acid sequence: CASSSTTDRVYEQYF. This chain uses TRBV13 with TRBJ2-7, with 7 bases aligning to TRBD1. Germline CDR1 and CDR2: PRHDT and FYEKMQ (reference sequence). The junction had 9 bases not matched to a gene; V was cut back by 4 bases and J by 3 bases. The CDR3 is made up of 15 amino acids.

The chain is built from TRBV10-3 and TRBJ2-7; 12 bases match TRBD2. Germline CDR1 and CDR2: ENHRY and SYGVKD. CDR3 length equals 17 residues. The V gene end was trimmed by 3 bases and the J gene end by 8 bases; junction bases not matched to a gene: 14. CDR3 bases: TGTGCCATCAGTGACTCCCGACTAGCGGGGGCATCCGGAAAGCAGTACTTC. Protein: CAISDSRLAGASGKQYF.

V is TRBV30 and J is TRBJ1-1, with D possibly TRBD1 on 6 matching bases. Between the trimmed V and J ends, which lost 5 bases and 4 bases, there was a span of 17 bases. The V gene's germline CDR1 is GTSNPN and CDR2 SVGIG (reference sequence). CDR3 length equals 14 residues. This CDR3 reads CAWDQGLGSTEAFF. CDR3 coding DNA: TGTGCCTGGGACCAGGGGTTAGGATCCACTGAAGCTTTCTTT.

This chain joins TRBV5-1 and TRBJ2-2; D remains unclear. V dropped 4 bases and J dropped 1 base, with 17 bases sitting between them. The CDR3 runs to 17 residues. Germline V gives CDR1 SGHRS, CDR2 YFSETQ. CDR3 DNA sequence: TGCGCCAGCAGCCGCAGCTGGTCTGGAGAGAACACCGGGGAGCTGTTTTTT. Translation gives CASSRSWSGENTGELFF.

CDR3 sequence (DNA): TGTGCCAGCCGGAGGACAGGGTACACCGGGGAGCTGTTTTTT. It translates to CASRRTGYTGELFF. The chain employs TRBV11-2 and TRBJ2-2, with 8 bases fitting TRBD1. V dropped 8 bases and J dropped 3; count of bases not matched to a gene: 5. This CDR3 is 14 amino acids long. Germline loops: CDR1 SGHAT, CDR2 FQNNGV.

This sequence joins TRBV19 and TRBJ1-5; 7 bases are a match to TRBD1. This CDR3 region has 14 residues. V dropped 10 bases and J dropped 0; count of bases not matched to a gene: 6. The germline V gene encodes CDR1 LNHDA and CDR2 SQIVND (reference sequence). Written as DNA, the CDR3 is TGTGCCATCCAGGGGGGCTCTAGCAATCAGCCCCAGCATTTT. This encodes CAIQGGSSNQPQHF.

This clone was picked up a small number of times. The chain combines TRBV27 with TRBJ2-3, with 7 bases that match TRBD2. The V gene's germline CDR1 is MNHEY and CDR2 SMNVEV (reference sequence). The CDR3 contains 18 residues. V trimming: 3 bases; J trimming: 4 bases; junction bases outside the gene matches: 16. The CDR3 sequence: CASSFQSRAPGGPDTQYF. CDR3 coding DNA: TGTGCCAGCAGTTTTCAATCGCGGGCTCCGGGGGGTCCAGATACGCAGTATTTT.

The sample holds a few counts of this clone. The chain couples TRBV27 to TRBJ2-7; 10 bases are shared with TRBD1. V lost 5 bases to trimming and J lost 5 bases; unmatched junction nucleotides: 12. From germline, CDR1 is MNHEY and CDR2 SMNVEV (reference sequence). The CDR3 length is 16 residues. In DNA, the CDR3 is TGTGCCAGCAGTACCCTCCCCCGGGACAGGGGTGACGAGCAGTACTTC. Translated: CASSTLPRDRGDEQYF.

The chain couples TRBV6-5 to TRBJ2-1; 10 bases agree with TRBD1. V gave up 4 bases and J gave up 10 bases; unmatched junction bases: 13. The CDR3 runs to 16 residues. CDR1 is MNHEY, CDR2 SVGAGI, per germline. CDR3: CASSSLTGTGVDEQFF. CDR3 bases: TGTGCCAGCAGTTCCTTGACCGGGACAGGGGTCGACGAGCAGTTCTTC.

The rearrangement uses TRBV5-1 and TRBJ1-4; possibly TRBD1 for D (5 bases). In germline, CDR1 is SGHRS, CDR2 YFSETQ. CDR3 size: 14 residues. Trimming stripped 4 bases from V and 6 bases from J, with 13 bases between. DNA for the CDR3: TGCGCCAGCAGCGTTGGAGTAGGGGATGAAAAACTGTTTTTT. Amino acid sequence: CASSVGVGDEKLFF.

This sequence joins TRBV30 and TRBJ2-7; 9 nucleotides agree with TRBD1. The CDR3 runs 14 residues. V dropped 5 bases and J dropped 4; count of bases not matched to a gene: 9. The germline gives CDR1 GTSNPN, CDR2 SVGIG (reference sequence). The CDR3: CAWGPGQGMYEQYF. DNA of the CDR3: TGTGCCTGGGGACCGGGACAGGGTATGTACGAGCAGTACTTC.

CDR3 in DNA: TGTGCCAGCAGAAAGGGACAGGGAGAAGAGACCCAGTACTTC. It yields the protein CASRKGQGEETQYF. The chain combines TRBV6-1 with TRBJ2-5; TRBD1 matches at 9 bases. There are 14 residues in the CDR3. The V and J ends lost 6 bases and 3 bases, in that order; junction bases with no gene match: 5. CDR1 and CDR2 (germline): MNHNS, SASEGT.

The chain couples TRBV6-5 to TRBJ1-1; D is unclear. CDR1 MNHEY and CDR2 SVGAGI come from the germline V gene. V was trimmed by 2 bases and J by 4 bases, leaving 14 bases between them. This CDR3 spans 15 amino acids. Here the CDR3 DNA reads TGTGCCAGCAGTTACGGTGTCGGAGGAGGCACTGAAGCTTTCTTT. Amino acid sequence: CASSYGVGGGTEAFF.

This clone was counted once. The rearrangement joins TRBV6-5 to TRBJ2-5, with D maybe TRBD1 (7 bases). The tail of the sequence fits TRBJ2-7 better, so the J call may be wrong. Germline V gene lookup returns CDR1 MNHEY and CDR2 SVGAGI. This CDR3 is 14 amino acids long. DNA of the CDR3: TGTGCCAGCAGTTACAACAGGGGAGGCTACGAGCAGTACTTC. Protein: CASSYNRGGYEQYF.

The chain is built from TRBV19 and TRBJ2-3, with D perhaps TRBD2 (6 bases). This CDR3 has 15 amino acids. The V gene lost 5 bases and the J gene lost 8 bases, with 20 bases spanning the gap. CDR1 is LNHDA, CDR2 SQIVND, per germline (reference sequence). CDR3 nucleotide sequence: TGTGCCAGTAGTCTCCTCGCGGGAACTGGTGGTACGCAGTATTTT. Translated, it gives CASSLLAGTGGTQYF.

This CDR3 is CASRGTALNEQFF. DNA of the CDR3: TGTGCCAGCCGGGGGACTGCCCTAAATGAGCAGTTCTTC. The chain has TRBV28 and TRBJ2-1; D might be TRBD2 (6 bases). Per germline, CDR1 MDHEN and CDR2 SYDVKM. The CDR3 spans 13 residues. With 8 bases removed from V and 7 bases from J, the gap between germline ends came to 15 bases.

This clone was detected a few times. V and J are TRBV11-2 and TRBJ2-7, with 10 bases identical to TRBD2. The germline CDR1 and CDR2 sequences are SGHAT and FQNNGV. The CDR3 is 16 amino acids. The V segment lost 5 bases and the J segment 0 bases; nucleotides outside the gene matches: 7. The CDR3 coding sequence is TGTGCCAGCAGCCCCAGGACTAGCGGTAGCTCCTACGAGCAGTACTTC. This codes for CASSPRTSGSSYEQYF.